This TCR beta chain was recorded in a study of vaccination and CD4 T cells after COVID-19. In the case of this clonotype: Its antigen is still unknown.

The Oncomine TCR Beta short-read assay was applied to DNA of cultured CD4+ T cells. From the PCR reads, TCRdb called clonotypes with MiXCR, one entry per CDR3 protein. The sample shows roughly 6,900 distinct CDR3 sequences, around a quarter of them seen only once. Trimming removed 6 bases from V and 4 bases from J, with 16 bases in between. The CDR3 sequence is 15 residues long. CDR1 and CDR2 (germline): SNHLY, FYNNEI. Documented treatment: roughly 10-day PBMC culture with coronavirus spike peptide pools or control peptides (ViraFEST assay). During the years 2011-2018, before the COVID-19 pandemic, the unexposed donor's CD4+ T cells were collected.

The receptor comes from a human donor in good health. The V and J genes are TRBV2 and TRBJ1-5; D is possibly TRBD1 (5 bases). Sequenced sample: CD4+ T cells from blood, cultured in vitro. CDR3 in amino acids: CASRSDSQANQPQHF. For the CDR3, the DNA is TGTGCCAGCAGGTCTGACAGCCAAGCTAATCAGCCCCAGCATTTT.